This is a list of T cell receptor beta chains from one sample in a study of blood T cell repertoires in COVID-19. The table came from immunoSEQ multiplex PCR; TCRdb's copy has only in-frame clones and leaves some out. The sample holds approximately 280,000 clones, approximately 90% seen once. Material for sequencing was peripheral blood. The receptors derive from a man aged 35 to 55 with acute or convalescent COVID-19. Each CDR3 is given with its conserved first and last residue. The order of the fields is J gene, D gene, V gene, clone size, CDR3 protein, CDR3 DNA. A D gene is named only where the DNA matches it firmly. Clone size appears in some rows only: once, few, many, or a class for an expanded clone.

TRBJ2-3 | TRBD2 | TRBV6-5 | NA | CASSPGTSDADTQYF | TGTGCCAGCAGCCCCGGGACTAGCGATGCAGATACGCAGTATTTT
TRBJ1-5 | TRBD1 | TRBV2 | NA | CASSQGVGQPQHF | TGTGCCAGCTCACAGGGGGTCGGTCAGCCCCAGCATTTT
TRBJ1-4 | NA | TRBV7-2 | NA | CATRGYEKLFF | TGTGCCACCCGGGGTTATGAAAAACTGTTTTTT
TRBJ2-1 | NA | TRBV3-1/TRBV3-2 | NA | CASSPRGVDEQFF | TGTGCCAGCAGCCCCCGGGGAGTGGACGAGCAGTTCTTC
TRBJ2-7 | TRBD2 | TRBV7-6 | NA | CASSPRLAGGPSYEQYF | TGTGCCAGCAGCCCCCGGCTAGCGGGGGGGCCCTCCTACGAGCAGTACTTC
TRBJ2-2 | NA | TRBV30 | NA | CAWSSGTGELFF | TGTGCCTGGAGTTCGGGTACCGGGGAGCTGTTTTTT
TRBJ1-5 | TRBD1 | TRBV28 | NA | CASSSPTGNQPQHF | TGTGCCAGCAGTTCCCCGACAGGGAATCAGCCCCAGCATTTT
TRBJ1-2 | NA | TRBV6-5 | NA | CASSLQGPYGYTF | TGTGCCAGCAGTCTCCAGGGCCCCTATGGCTACACCTTC
TRBJ1-1 | TRBD1 | TRBV6-5 | few | CASSYSTGVGNTEAFF | TGTGCCAGCAGTTACTCCACAGGGGTCGGTAACACTGAAGCTTTCTTT
TRBJ1-1 | NA | TRBV12-3/TRBV12-4 | NA | CASSFAGTEAFF | TGTGCCAGCAGTTTCGCAGGGACTGAAGCTTTCTTT
TRBJ1-6 | NA | TRBV14 | NA | CASSQDGGNSPLHF | TGTGCCAGCAGCCAAGACGGGGGTAATTCACCCCTCCACTTT
TRBJ2-7 | NA | TRBV6-7 | NA | CASSPRPHGGQYF | TGTGCCAGCAGCCCCCGTCCCCACGGCGGGCAGTACTTC
TRBJ2-2 | NA | TRBV9 | NA | CASSVAPGNGELFF | TGTGCCAGCAGCGTAGCTCCCGGGAACGGGGAGCTGTTTTTT
TRBJ1-6 | NA | TRBV6-1 | few | CASSDFRPLHF | TGTGCCAGCAGTGATTTTAGACCCCTCCACTTT
TRBJ1-2 | NA | TRBV2 | NA | CASSDRLYGYTF | TGTGCCAGCAGTGACAGACTTTATGGCTACACCTTC
TRBJ2-1 | TRBD2 | TRBV29-1 | NA | CSVEVRRSLAGDYNEQFF | TGCAGCGTTGAAGTTCGAAGATCCTTAGCGGGGGATTACAATGAGCAGTTCTTC
TRBJ1-2 | TRBD1 | TRBV10-3 | NA | CAISESYPGQGHGYTF | TGTGCCATCAGTGAGTCTTATCCGGGACAGGGGCATGGCTACACCTTC
TRBJ1-6 | NA | TRBV6-5 | NA | CASSSGQHNNSPLHF | TGTGCCAGCAGTTCCGGACAACACAATAATTCACCCCTCCACTTT
TRBJ1-2 | NA | TRBV29-1 | NA | CSALPLGYGYTF | TGCAGCGCTCTCCCACTCGGCTATGGCTACACCTTC
TRBJ1-2 | TRBD1 | TRBV5-4 | once | CASSFGQGDGYTF | TGTGCCAGCAGCTTTGGACAGGGCGATGGCTACACCTTC
TRBJ2-7 | TRBD1 | TRBV3-1/TRBV3-2 | NA | CASSLLWDRGSGEQYF | TGTGCCAGCAGCCTTCTCTGGGACAGGGGGTCGGGGGAGCAGTACTTC
TRBJ2-3 | NA | TRBV4-1 | few | CASSQDPEGPTDTQYF | TGCGCCAGCAGCCAAGACCCGGAGGGACCTACAGATACGCAGTATTTT
TRBJ1-5 | NA | TRBV6-1 | NA | CASSEQSGHPYQPQHF | TGTGCCAGCAGTGAACAGTCGGGACACCCTTATCAGCCCCAGCATTTT
TRBJ2-7 | NA | TRBV5-1 | NA | CASSLGGTSYEQYF | TGCGCCAGCAGCTTGGGGGGGACTTCATACGAGCAGTACTTC
TRBJ2-7 | NA | TRBV11-2 | NA | CASSFGLRYEQYF | TGTGCCAGCAGCTTCGGGTTACGGTACGAGCAGTACTTC
TRBJ1-2 | NA | TRBV5-1 | NA | CASSEGGDDGYGYTF | TGCGCCAGCAGCGAAGGCGGGGACGATGGCTATGGCTACACCTTC
TRBJ1-2 | TRBD1 | TRBV6-5 | NA | CASAAEQGKGYGYTF | TGTGCCAGCGCTGCGGAACAGGGGAAAGGTTATGGCTACACCTTC
TRBJ2-7 | TRBD1 | TRBV6-5 | NA | CASSYKQGLHEQYF | TGTGCCAGCAGTTACAAACAGGGGTTACACGAGCAGTACTTC
TRBJ2-7 | TRBD2 | TRBV5-6 | NA | CASSPPGGDYYEQYF | TGTGCCAGCAGCCCCCCTGGGGGGGATTACTACGAGCAGTACTTC
TRBJ1-6 | NA | TRBV5-1 | NA | CASSWSRGNWSPLHF | TGCGCCAGCAGCTGGTCCCGGGGTAACTGGTCACCCCTCCACTTT
TRBJ1-1 | NA | TRBV5-1 | NA | CASSLDRLNTEAFF | TGCGCCAGCAGCTTGGACAGGTTGAACACTGAAGCTTTCTTT
TRBJ2-2 | NA | TRBV10-1 | NA | CASSVQAVAGELFF | TGCGCCAGCAGTGTACAGGCTGTCGCCGGGGAGCTGTTTTTT
TRBJ2-5 | NA | TRBV7-9 | once | CASSLSDQETQYF | TGTGCCAGCAGCTTGTCGGACCAAGAGACCCAGTACTTC
TRBJ1-2 | NA | TRBV7-8 | NA | CASSLAVSNYRVGFDGYTF | TGTGCCAGCAGCTTAGCCGTATCGAACTACAGGGTAGGGTTCGATGGCTACACCTTC
TRBJ1-2 | NA | TRBV5-6 | few | CASSLRGLRTDGYTF | TGTGCCAGCAGCTTGAGGGGTTTAAGGACGGATGGCTACACCTTC
TRBJ1-6 | TRBD1 | TRBV11-2 | NA | CASSARQGADSPLHF | TGTGCCAGCAGCGCTCGACAGGGGGCTGATTCACCCCTCCACTTT
TRBJ2-7 | TRBD1 | TRBV15 | NA | CATSSDRGPYEQYF | TGTGCCACCAGCAGTGACAGGGGCCCCTACGAGCAGTACTTC